This passage covers 23 T cell receptor beta chains from one sample sequenced in a study of OX40 agonist ivuxolimab in advanced cancers. Using immunoSEQ multiplex PCR, the repertoire was profiled, and TCRdb retains in-frame clones only, with some absent. In the table there are tens of thousands of clones, around 83% of which are singletons. Source: CD4+ or CD8+ T cells sorted from blood, taken in a trial of the OX40 agonist ivuxolimab. The source of these receptors is an adult with an advanced solid tumor such as melanoma, head and neck, liver or kidney cancer.

V gene TRBV9 combines with J gene TRBJ2-3, with D possibly TRBD2 on 6 matching bases. This CDR3 is 14 amino acids long. The V end was cut by 3 bases, the J end by 4 bases, with 12 bases between. Germline CDR1 and CDR2: SGDLS and YYNGEE. This chain's CDR3 is CASSGGLAPDTQYF. The DNA for the CDR3 is TGTGCCAGCAGCGGGGGACTTGCCCCAGATACGCAGTATTTT.

The J gene is TRBJ1-1, the V gene TRBV5-8; 8 bases are a match to TRBD1. V lost 5 bases, J lost 1 base, and 10 bases stayed unmatched. This CDR3 comprises 16 residues. Germline lookup yields CDR1 SGHTS and CDR2 YDEGEE. In DNA, the CDR3 is TGTGCCAGCAGACCAGGGACAGGCAGGGGGAACACTGAAGCTTTCTTT. Amino acid sequence: CASRPGTGRGNTEAFF.

The rearrangement uses TRBV19 and TRBJ2-4; tentatively, D is TRBD1 (5 bases). Germline V CDR1 and CDR2: LNHDA, SQIVND (reference sequence). This CDR3 is 16 amino acids long. With 7 bases removed from V and 0 bases from J, the gap between germline ends came to 16 bases. The CDR3 DNA follows: TGTGCCAGTACCACGACAGCAAAGTTAGCCAAAAACATTCAGTACTTC. It yields the protein CASTTTAKLAKNIQYF.

This sequence joins TRBV5-6 and TRBJ2-3, with TRBD1 matching over 9 bases. This CDR3 spans 15 amino acids. The V and J ends lost 3 bases and 4 bases, in that order; junction bases with no gene match: 6. Germline CDR1 SGHDT, CDR2 YYEEEE. The CDR3 spells CASSSGQGRADTQYF. In nucleotides, the CDR3 is TGTGCCAGCAGCTCCGGACAGGGGAGGGCAGATACGCAGTATTTT.

The J gene is TRBJ2-7, the V gene TRBV1; TRBD2 is the table's D call and was not checked against the DNA. TRBV1 is recorded as a pseudogene. This CDR3 contains 13 residues. For the CDR3, the DNA is TGCACCAGGGGAGGGCGGGAGAACGACGAGCAGTACTTC. It yields the protein CTRGGRENDEQYF.

On this clone itself: Other DNA variants within this sample encode the same CDR3. This sequence joins TRBV7-9 and TRBJ1-2, with D unclear. Looked up from germline, CDR1 is SEHNR and CDR2 is FQNEAQ (reference sequence). V lost 5 bases, J lost 7 bases, and 14 bases lay in between. The CDR3 runs 13 residues. The CDR3 reads CASSVTGSRGYTF. CDR3 coding DNA: TGTGCCAGCAGCGTGACTGGGAGTCGTGGCTACACCTTC.

The V gene is TRBV27, the J gene TRBJ1-6, with D hard to call. CDR3 size: 15 residues. Germline lookup yields CDR1 MNHEY and CDR2 SMNVEV (reference sequence). Trimming shortened V by 3 bases and J by 0 bases, and 6 bases separated the two germline ends. CDR3 in amino acids: CASSFGSSYNSPLHF. CDR3 nucleotides: TGTGCCAGCAGTTTCGGCAGCTCCTATAATTCACCCCTCCACTTT.

Of note for this clone: This may be a read error, as it is one base from a much larger clone. The rearrangement uses TRBV7-2 and TRBJ2-7; no firm D call. Trimming left V 5 bases short and J 2 bases short, with 4 bases between. Germline loops: CDR1 SGHTA, CDR2 FQGNSA. The CDR3 is 11 residues long. The CDR3 DNA reads TGTGCCAGCAGCCCAGCCTACGAGCAGTACTTC. Translation gives CASSPAYEQYF.

The V gene is TRBV5-4, the J gene TRBJ2-5, with 9 nucleotides matching TRBD2. Germline loops: CDR1 SGHNT, CDR2 YYREEE (reference sequence). V dropped 0 bases and J dropped 2; count of bases not matched to a gene: 2. The CDR3 runs 15 residues. The CDR3 region is CASSLGLAGQETQYF. The CDR3 nucleotides are TGTGCCAGCAGCTTGGGCCTAGCGGGACAAGAGACCCAGTACTTC.

This clone was recorded only once. This chain connects TRBV2 to TRBJ2-5; 13 positions match TRBD2. CDR3 length: 14 amino acids. The trim removed 5 bases at V and 5 bases at J, leaving 2 bases unmatched. Germline CDR1 and CDR2: SNHLY and FYNNEI. The CDR3, as DNA: TGTGCCAGCAGTCGACTAGCGGGAGGTGAGACCCAGTACTTC. Its translation: CASSRLAGGETQYF.

The chain carries TRBV11-2 and TRBJ2-7; TRBD1 matches at 7 bases. The CDR3 sequence is 16 residues long. V shed 3 bases, J shed 3 bases, and the junction held 11 bases outside the gene matches. Germline lookup yields CDR1 SGHAT and CDR2 FQNNGV. CDR3 in DNA: TGTGCCAGCAGCTTTCTACAGACAGGGTTAAGCTACGAGCAGTACTTC. Its protein is CASSFLQTGLSYEQYF.

The genes are TRBV14 and TRBJ2-3; 8 nucleotides match TRBD2. CDR3 length: 14 amino acids. The V gene's germline CDR1 is SGHDN and CDR2 FVKESK. Germline trimming cut 4 bases from V and 1 base from J; bases unmatched to any gene: 1. The CDR3 coding sequence is TGTGCCAGCAGCCCGACTAGCGGCACAGATACGCAGTATTTT. It encodes CASSPTSGTDTQYF.

V is TRBV27 and J is TRBJ1-2, with D possibly TRBD1 on 6 matching bases. The ends were cut back, 6 bases at V and 4 bases at J, with 12 bases in the middle. This CDR3 is 13 amino acids long. Per the germline V gene, CDR1 is MNHEY and CDR2 is SMNVEV (reference sequence). The CDR3 DNA is TGTGCCAGCAGAGCAGGGGCGGGCTATGGCTACACCTTC. Translation: CASRAGAGYGYTF.

The chain has TRBV7-2 and TRBJ1-5; D gene ambiguous. V lost 2 bases and J lost 6, with 14 bases in between. Germline V lookup: CDR1 SGHTA, CDR2 FQGNSA. The CDR3 consists of 15 residues. The CDR3 loop is CASSLRGSSFQPQHF. The CDR3 DNA follows: TGTGCCAGCAGCTTACGGGGAAGCAGCTTTCAGCCCCAGCATTTT.

The chain couples TRBV9 to TRBJ2-1; TRBD2 agrees at 8 bases. CDR3 size: 15 residues. CDR1 is SGDLS, CDR2 YYNGEE, per germline. V gave up 0 bases and J gave up 7 bases; unmatched junction bases: 6. CDR3 coding DNA: TGTGCCAGCAGCGTAGGCTTTGGCGGGAGGAATGAGCAGTTCTTC. This sequence encodes CASSVGFGGRNEQFF.

The rearrangement joins TRBV7-7 to TRBJ2-2; TRBD1 might be the D (6 bases). Trimming removed 4 bases from V and 0 bases from J, with 12 bases in between. Germline-derived CDR1 and CDR2 are SSHAT and FNYEAQ (reference sequence). The CDR3 runs 16 residues. This chain's CDR3 is CASSSGQRANTGELFF. CDR3 in DNA: TGTGCCAGCAGCTCCGGACAGAGGGCGAACACCGGGGAGCTGTTTTTT.

CDR3 bases: TGTGCCAGCAGCTTGACTCTGTCGACAGGCACCTACGAGCAGTACTTC. Encoded protein: CASSLTLSTGTYEQYF. The chain carries TRBV5-6 and TRBJ2-7; tentative D call: TRBD1 (6 bases). CDR3 length: 16 amino acids. V dropped 1 base and J dropped 2 bases, with 16 bases sitting between them. Germline V gene lookup returns CDR1 SGHDT and CDR2 YYEEEE.

The rearrangement links TRBV5-1 to TRBJ2-3; D ambiguous. With 2 bases removed from V and 6 bases from J, the gap between germline ends came to 7 bases. CDR3 size: 12 residues. The germline CDR1 and CDR2 sequences are SGHRS and YFSETQ. For the CDR3, the DNA is TGCGCCAGCAGCTTCCCGGCTGATACGCAGTATTTT. Protein: CASSFPADTQYF.

The V gene is TRBV5-1, the J gene TRBJ2-4, with D unclear. Between the trimmed V and J ends, which lost 2 bases and 2 bases, there was a span of 8 bases. Germline CDR1 and CDR2: SGHRS and YFSETQ. This CDR3 has 14 residues. The CDR3 loop reads CASSLSLPKNIQYF. Written as DNA, the CDR3 is TGCGCCAGCAGCTTATCTCTACCCAAAAACATTCAGTACTTC.

This clone was observed a single time. The V call is TRBV5-4, the J call TRBJ2-5; 11 bases are a match to TRBD2. With V trimmed by 4 bases and J by 5 bases, 4 bases remained unmatched. The CDR3 totals 14 residues. CDR1 SGHNT and CDR2 YYREEE come from the germline V gene (reference sequence). The CDR3 loop reads CASSGRLAGETQYF. The CDR3 nucleotides are TGTGCCAGCAGCGGTCGACTAGCGGGGGAGACCCAGTACTTC.

V usage is TRBV27 and J usage is TRBJ1-5; 8 nucleotides match TRBD1. CDR1 and CDR2 from the germline V gene are MNHEY and SMNVEV (reference sequence). The trim removed 1 base at V and 7 bases at J, leaving 9 bases unmatched. The CDR3 has 16 amino acids. The CDR3 coding sequence is TGTGCCAGCAGTTTATTCCGGACAGGGCTTGGGCAGCCCCAGCATTTT. Residues: CASSLFRTGLGQPQHF.

This chain uses TRBV10-3 with TRBJ2-7; D possibly corresponds to TRBD2 (5 bases). The CDR3 is made up of 14 amino acids. Between the trimmed V and J ends, which lost 6 bases and 0 bases, there was a span of 12 bases. The germline gives CDR1 ENHRY, CDR2 SYGVKD. In DNA, the CDR3 is TGTGCCATCAGACCCAGCGGACCCTCCTACGAGCAGTACTTC. Its protein product is CAIRPSGPSYEQYF.

CDR3 residues: CASSLGGAGGLNEQFF. The CDR3 DNA follows: TGTGCCAGCAGCTTAGGAGGAGCGGGAGGTCTCAATGAGCAGTTCTTC. J is TRBJ2-1 and V is TRBV11-2; 9 nucleotides line up with TRBD2. There are 16 residues in the CDR3. Germline CDR1 is SGHAT and CDR2 is FQNNGV. After removal of 1 base from V and 6 bases from J, the junction contained 7 bases not matched to a gene.